Below, 2 T cell receptor beta chains from the same sample are listed, as sequenced in a study of T cells in Graves' hyperthyroidism and ophthalmopathy. RNA transcripts gave rise to amplified TCR beta CDR3 regions. The HTBI set primed first-round TCR CDR3 RT-PCR. MiXCR, applied by TCRdb to the multiplex PCR reads, yields one record per CDR3 protein. The data show hundreds of thousands of distinct CDR3 sequences, over 11% seen once. The sample was blood. Every receptor here comes from a young woman with Graves' hyperthyroidism.

This clonotype was seen a handful of times. The V gene is TRBV14, the J gene TRBJ1-5; D is ambiguous. The CDR3 is made up of 13 amino acids. V lost 0 bases, J lost 4 bases, and 4 bases lay in between. Germline V CDR1 and CDR2: SGHDN, FVKESK. This chain's CDR3 is CASSQDRNQPQHF. The CDR3 nucleotides are TGTGCCAGCAGCCAAGACAGAAATCAGCCCCAGCATTTT. The variable domain in full, with the rest retrieved from reference TRBV14 and TRBJ1-5, is EAGVTQFPSHSVIEKGQTVTLRCDPISGHDNLYWYRRVMGKEIKFLLHFVKESKQDESGMPNNRFLAERTGGTYSTLKVQPAELEDSGVYFCASSQDRNQPQHFGDGTRLSIL.

The chain combines TRBV12-3 or TRBV12-4 with TRBJ2-7; the D is unclear. The CDR3 length is 14 residues. The V end lost 5 bases, the J end lost 3 bases, and 14 bases lay between the germline ends. Here the CDR3 reads CASSTKGDGYEQYF. CDR3 sequence (DNA): TGTGCCAGCAGTACGAAGGGTGACGGCTACGAGCAGTACTTC.